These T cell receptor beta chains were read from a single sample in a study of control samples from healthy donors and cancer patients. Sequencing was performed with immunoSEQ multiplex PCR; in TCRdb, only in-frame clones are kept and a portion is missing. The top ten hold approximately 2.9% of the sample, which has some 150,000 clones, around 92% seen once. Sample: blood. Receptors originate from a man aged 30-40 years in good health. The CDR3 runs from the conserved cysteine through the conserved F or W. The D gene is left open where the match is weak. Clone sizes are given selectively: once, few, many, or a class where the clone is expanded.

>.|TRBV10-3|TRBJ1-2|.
TGTGCCATCAGTGAGGACCGGACAGAAGTGGGCTACACCTTC
CAISEDRTEVGYTF
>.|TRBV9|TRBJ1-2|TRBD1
TGTGCCAGCAGCCCGGGGACAGGGGGATTGGCGAACTATGGCTACACCTTC
CASSPGTGGLANYGYTF
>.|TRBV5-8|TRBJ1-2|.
TGTGCCAGCAGCTTGGTGAGGGGGGTGAGTGGCTACACCTTC
CASSLVRGVSGYTF
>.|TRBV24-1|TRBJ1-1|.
TGTGCCACCAGGCATGGTAACACTGAAGCTTTCTTT
CATRHGNTEAFF
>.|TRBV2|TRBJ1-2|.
TGTGCCAGCAATGTAGCCGATAACTATGGCTACACCTTC
CASNVADNYGYTF
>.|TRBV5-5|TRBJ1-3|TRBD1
TGTGCCAGCAGCTTGGGCTCAGGGGGAGCTGGAAACACCATATATTTT
CASSLGSGGAGNTIYF
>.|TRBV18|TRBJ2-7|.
TGTGCCAGCTCACCACGTGGCAGGGCAACCTACGAGCAGTACTTC
CASSPRGRATYEQYF
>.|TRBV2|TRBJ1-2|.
TGTGCCAGCAGTGCAAACAGGGAGGTCAATGGCTACACCTTC
CASSANREVNGYTF
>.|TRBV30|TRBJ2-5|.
TGTGCCTGGAGTGGGGGGGGGCTTCAAGAGACCCAGTACTTC
CAWSGGGLQETQYF
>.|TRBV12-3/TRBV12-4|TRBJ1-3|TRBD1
TGTGCCAGCACCGGGACAGTGAGAAACACCATATATTTT
CASTGTVRNTIYF
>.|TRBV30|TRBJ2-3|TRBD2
TGTGCCTGGAGCATAGCGGGGGGGAGCACAGATACGCAGTATTTT
CAWSIAGGSTDTQYF
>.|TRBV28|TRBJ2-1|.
TGTGCCAGCAGTTCTTCTAACTACAATGAGCAGTTCTTC
CASSSSNYNEQFF
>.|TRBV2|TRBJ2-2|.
TGTGCCAGCAGTGAAGTCTGGACCGGGGAGCTGTTTTTT
CASSEVWTGELFF
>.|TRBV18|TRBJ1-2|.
TGTGCCAGCTCACCACCGGTCACAGGGACGGATGGCTACACCTTC
CASSPPVTGTDGYTF
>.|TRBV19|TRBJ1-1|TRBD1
TGTGCCAGTAGTATAGGTGGGACAGTGAACACTGAAGCTTTCTTT
CASSIGGTVNTEAFF
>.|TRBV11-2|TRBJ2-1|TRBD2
TGTGCCAGCAGCCATAGCGGGGGGGGCTCCTACAATGAGCAGTTCTTC
CASSHSGGGSYNEQFF
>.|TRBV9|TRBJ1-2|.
TGTGCCAGCAGCGTAGGCGAGGGTAAGGGACACACTGATTATGGCTACACCTTC
CASSVGEGKGHTDYGYTF
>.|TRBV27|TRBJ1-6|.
TGTGCCAGCAGTCCGAAGGGGTGGCCCCTCCACTTT
CASSPKGWPLHF
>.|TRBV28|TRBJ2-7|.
TGTGCCGTGACCAGGGGCTCTCGGGAGCAGTACTTC
CAVTRGSREQYF
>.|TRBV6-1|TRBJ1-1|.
TGTGCCAGCAGGACGGGACAAACTAACACTGAAGCTTTCTTT
CASRTGQTNTEAFF
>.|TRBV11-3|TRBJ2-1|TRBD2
TGTGCCAGCAGCTTAGTACGGGGGGGCCAGGGTGAGCAGTTCTTC
CASSLVRGGQGEQFF
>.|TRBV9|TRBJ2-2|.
TGTGCCAGCAGCCTCGGGACGGCGGGGGAGCTGTTTTTT
CASSLGTAGELFF
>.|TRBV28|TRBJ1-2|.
TGTGCCAGCGGAAAGGACTCCTATGGCTACACCTTC
CASGKDSYGYTF
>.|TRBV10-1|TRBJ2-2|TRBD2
TGCGCCAGCAGTGAGGATCGGACTAGCGGGGTTCCCGGGGAGCTGTTTTTT
CASSEDRTSGVPGELFF
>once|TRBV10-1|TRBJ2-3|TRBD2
TGCGCCAGCAGTGACCAGCGGGGGGGCCCAGATACGCAGTATTTT
CASSDQRGGPDTQYF
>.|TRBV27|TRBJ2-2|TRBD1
TGTGCCAGCAGTCCCGGGACAGGCCACGGGGAGCTGTTTTTT
CASSPGTGHGELFF
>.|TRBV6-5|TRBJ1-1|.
TGTGCCAGCAGTTACTCGAAGAGGGCGGCTGAAGCTTTCTTT
CASSYSKRAAEAFF
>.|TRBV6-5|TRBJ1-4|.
TGTGCCAGTAAAGCCGGGGGCTTGGGGAAACTGTTTTTT
CASKAGGLGKLFF